A selection of T cell receptor beta chains follows, all from one sample in a study of CD8 T cells in Susac syndrome. TCRdb reanalysed the immunoSEQ multiplex PCR reads using MiXCR and keeps one entry per CDR3 protein. The repertoire consists of about 150,000 distinct CDR3 sequences, with approximately 96% occurring once and the leading ten covering roughly 0.2%. Sequenced: CD8+ T cells from PBMCs. The receptors originated from a human donor with multiple sclerosis. Each CDR3 is given without its conserved first and last residue. A D gene is named only where the DNA matches it firmly.

v_call: TRBV6-5
j_call: TRBJ2-1
d_call: NA
cdr3_aa: ASSASKSSYNEQF

v_call: TRBV29-1
j_call: TRBJ2-7
d_call: NA
cdr3_aa: SITGGVNSYEQY

v_call: TRBV28
j_call: TRBJ2-1
d_call: NA
cdr3_aa: ASRPQGGMDEQF

v_call: TRBV29-1
j_call: TRBJ2-1
d_call: NA
cdr3_aa: SVEGASSLSYNEQF

v_call: TRBV4-3
j_call: TRBJ1-5
d_call: NA
cdr3_aa: ASSQVPYQPQH

v_call: TRBV2
j_call: TRBJ1-5
d_call: NA
cdr3_aa: ASSEIGTTSNQPQH

v_call: TRBV29-1
j_call: TRBJ2-7
d_call: NA
cdr3_aa: SVGTSDQSSYEQY

v_call: TRBV25-1
j_call: TRBJ2-1
d_call: TRBD2
cdr3_aa: ASRTAQRGQAEQF

v_call: TRBV9
j_call: TRBJ2-7
d_call: NA
cdr3_aa: ASSPQEGPVDEQY

v_call: TRBV15
j_call: TRBJ1-1
d_call: NA
cdr3_aa: ATSRDLGGPNTEAF

v_call: TRBV4-1
j_call: TRBJ1-4
d_call: NA
cdr3_aa: ASSHQQGPNEKLF

v_call: TRBV12-3/TRBV12-4
j_call: TRBJ1-2
d_call: NA
cdr3_aa: ASSNKLQAL

v_call: TRBV29-1
j_call: TRBJ2-1
d_call: NA
cdr3_aa: SGAGSSYNEQF

v_call: TRBV27
j_call: TRBJ1-5
d_call: TRBD1
cdr3_aa: ASSPGQGHYSNQPQH

v_call: TRBV30
j_call: TRBJ2-7
d_call: NA
cdr3_aa: AWRGQTLRPYEQY

v_call: TRBV29-1
j_call: TRBJ1-2
d_call: NA
cdr3_aa: SVDGARTDAGSYGYT

v_call: TRBV27
j_call: TRBJ1-5
d_call: NA
cdr3_aa: ASSLFPNQPQH

v_call: TRBV12-3/TRBV12-4
j_call: TRBJ2-1
d_call: NA
cdr3_aa: ASHDGGNEQF

v_call: TRBV27
j_call: TRBJ2-1
d_call: NA
cdr3_aa: ASSKGVRQF

v_call: TRBV20-1
j_call: TRBJ1-6
d_call: TRBD1
cdr3_aa: SARKTGSPLH

v_call: TRBV10-3
j_call: TRBJ2-5
d_call: TRBD1
cdr3_aa: AIGPDRGGQETQY

v_call: TRBV2
j_call: TRBJ1-1
d_call: NA
cdr3_aa: ASKGAEAI

v_call: TRBV2
j_call: TRBJ2-3
d_call: NA
cdr3_aa: ASSEGQALSTDTQY

v_call: TRBV28
j_call: TRBJ2-3
d_call: TRBD2
cdr3_aa: ASSLGEGGQGTQY

v_call: TRBV20-1
j_call: TRBJ2-4
d_call: NA
cdr3_aa: SANLGPRAKNIQY

v_call: TRBV20-1
j_call: TRBJ2-2
d_call: NA
cdr3_aa: SASFMRTGELF

v_call: TRBV7-9
j_call: TRBJ2-5
d_call: NA
cdr3_aa: ASSLGDRKD

v_call: TRBV5-1
j_call: TRBJ2-5
d_call: NA
cdr3_aa: ASSLRTMKETQY

v_call: TRBV7-9
j_call: TRBJ2-1
d_call: NA
cdr3_aa: ASSFAPGTYNEQF

v_call: TRBV7-9
j_call: TRBJ2-3
d_call: NA
cdr3_aa: ASSLPGRMENTQY

v_call: TRBV14
j_call: TRBJ2-7
d_call: TRBD1
cdr3_aa: ASSQDLPTPGQGAFDEQY

v_call: TRBV20-1
j_call: TRBJ2-7
d_call: TRBD1
cdr3_aa: SANPRYRGYYEQY

v_call: TRBV4-1
j_call: TRBJ2-7
d_call: TRBD2
cdr3_aa: ASSLLQAGNYEQY